A selection of T cell receptor beta chains follows, all from one sample in a study of CD8+CD57+ T cells in acquired aplastic anemia. MiXCR was run by TCRdb on the reads, yielding one entry per CDR3 protein. This table has about 470,000 distinct CDR3 sequences, around 30% appearing once. Sequenced material: sorted CD4+, CD8+, or CD8+CD57+ T cells (not recorded which) from PBMCs. The source is a human donor with aplastic anemia. Each CDR3 is given with its conserved first and last residue. D genes are given only for firm matches. Not every row has a clone size; where given, it reads once, few, many or a size class.

clone_size: .; j_call: TRBJ1-5; d_call: TRBD1; v_call: TRBV19; cdr3_nt: TGTGCCAGTAGTGCAGGGGGCAGTCAGCCCCAGCATTTT; cdr3_aa: CASSAGGSQPQHF
clone_size: .; j_call: TRBJ1-2; d_call: .; v_call: TRBV20-1; cdr3_nt: TGCAGTGCTTGGGGCGGTGATAACTATGGCTACACCTTC; cdr3_aa: CSAWGGDNYGYTF
clone_size: .; j_call: TRBJ2-2; d_call: TRBD2; v_call: TRBV9; cdr3_nt: TGTGCCAGCAGCGTAGGAGCACTAGCGGGAGTGACCGGGGAGCTGTTTTTT; cdr3_aa: CASSVGALAGVTGELFF
clone_size: many; j_call: TRBJ1-2; d_call: TRBD1; v_call: TRBV10-3; cdr3_nt: TGTGCCATCAAACCGGGACAGGGGCTCTATGGCTACACCTTC; cdr3_aa: CAIKPGQGLYGYTF
clone_size: many; j_call: TRBJ1-2; d_call: .; v_call: TRBV2; cdr3_nt: TGTGCCAGCAATCCAACCGACAGGCAAGGGGGAGGCTACACCTTC; cdr3_aa: CASNPTDRQGGGYTF
clone_size: few; j_call: TRBJ2-5; d_call: .; v_call: TRBV7-8; cdr3_nt: TGTGCCAGCAGCTTAAAGAATGTGCAGGGGCAGCGAGAGACCCAGTACTTC; cdr3_aa: CASSLKNVQGQRETQYF
clone_size: many; j_call: TRBJ1-2; d_call: .; v_call: TRBV5-1; cdr3_nt: TGCGCCAGCAGCTTGGGGGACACGAACTATGGCTACACCTTC; cdr3_aa: CASSLGDTNYGYTF
clone_size: .; j_call: TRBJ2-3; d_call: .; v_call: TRBV6-1; cdr3_nt: TGTGCCAGCAGTGTGGGGACGGCACGGACAGATACGCAGTATTTT; cdr3_aa: CASSVGTARTDTQYF
clone_size: .; j_call: TRBJ1-5; d_call: TRBD1; v_call: TRBV10-2; cdr3_nt: TGCGCCAGCAATGGACAGGTGGGAAATCAGCCCCAGCATTTT; cdr3_aa: CASNGQVGNQPQHF
clone_size: .; j_call: TRBJ2-6; d_call: .; v_call: TRBV29-1; cdr3_nt: TGCAGCGTTGGGTCCGACAGCTCTGGGGCCAACGCCCTGACTTTC; cdr3_aa: CSVGSDSSGANALTF
clone_size: .; j_call: TRBJ1-6; d_call: .; v_call: TRBV12-5; cdr3_nt: TGTGCTAGTGGTTTGGGGCAGACGAATTCACCCCTCCACTTT; cdr3_aa: CASGLGQTNSPLHF
clone_size: many; j_call: TRBJ2-7; d_call: .; v_call: TRBV15; cdr3_nt: TGTGCCACCAGCCTTAGGGGAGCAACCTACGAGCAGTACTTC; cdr3_aa: CATSLRGATYEQYF
clone_size: many; j_call: TRBJ1-1; d_call: .; v_call: TRBV10-3; cdr3_nt: TGTGCCATGCAGCACCCGAACACTGAAGCTTTCTTT; cdr3_aa: CAMQHPNTEAFF
clone_size: few; j_call: TRBJ1-1; d_call: .; v_call: TRBV20-1; cdr3_nt: TGCAGTGCTAGAGCCCCTTTGACAGGGAACACTGAAGCTTTCTTT; cdr3_aa: CSARAPLTGNTEAFF
clone_size: .; j_call: TRBJ2-3; d_call: .; v_call: TRBV5-1; cdr3_nt: TGCGCCAGCAGCTTGACTTACACAGATACGCAGTATTTT; cdr3_aa: CASSLTYTDTQYF
clone_size: many; j_call: TRBJ1-2; d_call: .; v_call: TRBV10-3; cdr3_nt: TGTGCCATCAGTGAGTCCTCTGGGAACTATGGCTACACCTTC; cdr3_aa: CAISESSGNYGYTF
clone_size: .; j_call: TRBJ2-3; d_call: .; v_call: TRBV11-2; cdr3_nt: TGTGCCAGCAGCCGGGCCACAGATACGCAGTATTTT; cdr3_aa: CASSRATDTQYF
clone_size: once; j_call: TRBJ1-6; d_call: TRBD1; v_call: TRBV9; cdr3_nt: TGTGCCAGCAGCGTAGCCGGCGGGACAGAACTCAATTCACCCCTCCACTTT; cdr3_aa: CASSVAGGTELNSPLHF
clone_size: .; j_call: TRBJ2-7; d_call: .; v_call: TRBV7-8; cdr3_nt: TGTGCCAGCAGCAATACAGTTCCTGACGAGCAGTACTTC; cdr3_aa: CASSNTVPDEQYF
clone_size: many; j_call: TRBJ1-6; d_call: TRBD1; v_call: TRBV2; cdr3_nt: TGTGCCAGCAAGGTCAGGGGGAATTCACCCCTCCACTTT; cdr3_aa: CASKVRGNSPLHF
clone_size: many; j_call: TRBJ2-7; d_call: .; v_call: TRBV20-1; cdr3_nt: TGCAGTGCTAGTCCCGAACACGAGCAGTACTTC; cdr3_aa: CSASPEHEQYF
clone_size: .; j_call: TRBJ1-1; d_call: .; v_call: TRBV4-1; cdr3_nt: TGCGCCAGCAGCCACTTCGACAGCCTTGAAGCTTTCTTT; cdr3_aa: CASSHFDSLEAFF
clone_size: few; j_call: TRBJ2-5; d_call: TRBD2; v_call: TRBV15; cdr3_nt: TGTGCCACCAGCAGAGCCCGAGCGGGGGGCCAAGAGACCCAGTACTTC; cdr3_aa: CATSRARAGGQETQYF
clone_size: .; j_call: TRBJ1-6; d_call: .; v_call: TRBV5-5; cdr3_nt: TGTGCCAGCAGCTTGCGGGGTAAGAGGAATTCACCCCTCCACTTT; cdr3_aa: CASSLRGKRNSPLHF
clone_size: many; j_call: TRBJ1-5; d_call: TRBD1; v_call: TRBV20-1; cdr3_nt: TGCAGTGCAGGGACAGGGTCCTTATTCAGCAATCAGCCCCAGCATTTT; cdr3_aa: CSAGTGSLFSNQPQHF
clone_size: few; j_call: TRBJ2-1; d_call: .; v_call: TRBV20-1; cdr3_nt: TGCAGTGCTAGAGAGATGGGGGTTGTATACAATGAGCAGTTCTTC; cdr3_aa: CSAREMGVVYNEQFF
clone_size: few; j_call: TRBJ2-7; d_call: .; v_call: TRBV20-1; cdr3_nt: TGCAGTGCTAGTTGGGGCACGGAGCTCTACGAGCAGTACTTC; cdr3_aa: CSASWGTELYEQYF
clone_size: .; j_call: TRBJ1-2; d_call: .; v_call: TRBV10-3; cdr3_nt: TGTGCCATCAGTGAGAGAGAGTATGGCTACACCTTC; cdr3_aa: CAISEREYGYTF
clone_size: .; j_call: TRBJ2-5; d_call: TRBD1; v_call: TRBV19; cdr3_nt: TGTGCCAGTACCGCAACCGGGACAGGGGGCCTGGGACAAGAGACCCAGTACTTC; cdr3_aa: CASTATGTGGLGQETQYF
clone_size: .; j_call: TRBJ1-6; d_call: TRBD1; v_call: TRBV2; cdr3_nt: TGTGCCGACAGACTACAGGGGAACTATAATTCACCCCTCCACTTT; cdr3_aa: CADRLQGNYNSPLHF
clone_size: many; j_call: TRBJ2-1; d_call: .; v_call: TRBV24-1; cdr3_nt: TGTGCCACCAGTGCCCCCGGGGCCCTTGAGCAGTTCTTC; cdr3_aa: CATSAPGALEQFF
clone_size: .; j_call: TRBJ1-4; d_call: .; v_call: TRBV30; cdr3_nt: TGTGCCTGGGATGCAAACGAAAAACTGTTTTTT; cdr3_aa: CAWDANEKLFF
clone_size: .; j_call: TRBJ2-7; d_call: .; v_call: TRBV15; cdr3_nt: TGTGCCACCAGCAGTCCCGGGACCTTAAATACCTACGAGCAGTACTTC; cdr3_aa: CATSSPGTLNTYEQYF
clone_size: many; j_call: TRBJ1-2; d_call: TRBD1; v_call: TRBV7-6; cdr3_nt: TGTGCCAGCAGCCTTCTACAGGGGGTGGATGGCTACACCTTC; cdr3_aa: CASSLLQGVDGYTF
clone_size: once; j_call: TRBJ2-7; d_call: .; v_call: TRBV2; cdr3_nt: TGTGCCAGCAGTGAAGGGGGAAACTACGAGCAGTACTTC; cdr3_aa: CASSEGGNYEQYF
clone_size: .; j_call: TRBJ2-7; d_call: TRBD2; v_call: TRBV30; cdr3_nt: TGTGCCTGTTTAGCGGGTCTTCGTTACGAGCAGTACTTC; cdr3_aa: CACLAGLRYEQYF
clone_size: many; j_call: TRBJ2-1; d_call: TRBD2; v_call: TRBV19; cdr3_nt: TGTGCCAGTAGAGGACTAGCGGGAGTATGGAATGAGCAGTTCTTC; cdr3_aa: CASRGLAGVWNEQFF
clone_size: many; j_call: TRBJ1-2; d_call: TRBD1; v_call: TRBV7-6; cdr3_nt: TGTGCCAGCAGCTTGGGACAGGGAGAAGGTGGCTACACCTTC; cdr3_aa: CASSLGQGEGGYTF
clone_size: few; j_call: TRBJ1-1; d_call: TRBD1; v_call: TRBV20-1; cdr3_nt: TGCAGTGCTAGAGAGGGGACAGGAGGAAACACTGAAGCTTTCTTT; cdr3_aa: CSAREGTGGNTEAFF
clone_size: .; j_call: TRBJ2-1; d_call: .; v_call: TRBV20-1; cdr3_nt: TGCAGTGCTAGAGATCAGGACGGACAATACAATGAGCAGTTCTTC; cdr3_aa: CSARDQDGQYNEQFF
clone_size: many; j_call: TRBJ1-2; d_call: .; v_call: TRBV20-1; cdr3_nt: TGCAGTGCTCTCAGGGTGTCGAACCGTGGCTACACCTTC; cdr3_aa: CSALRVSNRGYTF
clone_size: many; j_call: TRBJ2-7; d_call: .; v_call: TRBV29-1; cdr3_nt: TGCAGCGTAAAAAATGCTGGCAGGGGAAATAACGAGCAGTACTTC; cdr3_aa: CSVKNAGRGNNEQYF
clone_size: .; j_call: TRBJ2-3; d_call: .; v_call: TRBV5-1; cdr3_nt: TGCGCCAGCACGCCGGGGGGCCTCACAGATACGCAGTATTTT; cdr3_aa: CASTPGGLTDTQYF
clone_size: .; j_call: TRBJ2-2; d_call: TRBD1; v_call: TRBV5-1; cdr3_nt: TGCGCCAGCTGCCTAACCGGGACAGGGGGCACCGGGGAGCTGTTTTTT; cdr3_aa: CASCLTGTGGTGELFF
clone_size: .; j_call: TRBJ1-2; d_call: TRBD1; v_call: TRBV2; cdr3_nt: TGTGCCAGCAGGGCCCTGACAGGGAGGGGTGGCTACACCTTC; cdr3_aa: CASRALTGRGGYTF
clone_size: .; j_call: TRBJ1-5; d_call: .; v_call: TRBV29-1; cdr3_nt: TGCAGCGTTGATCGACTAGCGGGGGGTCCCCAGCATTTT; cdr3_aa: CSVDRLAGGPQHF
clone_size: .; j_call: TRBJ2-7; d_call: TRBD2; v_call: TRBV13; cdr3_nt: TGTGCCAGCAGCTCCCCAACTAGCGGGGGTAACTACGAGCAGCACTTC; cdr3_aa: CASSSPTSGGNYEQHF
clone_size: many; j_call: TRBJ2-5; d_call: TRBD1; v_call: TRBV25-1; cdr3_nt: TGTGCCAGCAGTGAATTCCAGGGGGCACGAGAGACCCAGTACTTC; cdr3_aa: CASSEFQGARETQYF
clone_size: .; j_call: TRBJ2-1; d_call: TRBD2; v_call: TRBV11-2; cdr3_nt: TGTGCCAGCAGCTCTACCAAAGCGGGGAGCCTCTACAATGAGCAGTTCTTC; cdr3_aa: CASSSTKAGSLYNEQFF
clone_size: few; j_call: TRBJ2-7; d_call: .; v_call: TRBV6-2/TRBV6-3; cdr3_nt: TGTGCCAGCACCAATCAGGAGACGGCGACCTACGAGCAGTACTTC; cdr3_aa: CASTNQETATYEQYF
clone_size: .; j_call: TRBJ1-1; d_call: .; v_call: TRBV12-3/TRBV12-4; cdr3_nt: TGTGCCAGCTCACCGAGGCGAGAGAACACTGAAGCTTTCTTT; cdr3_aa: CASSPRRENTEAFF
clone_size: .; j_call: TRBJ1-6; d_call: .; v_call: TRBV11-1; cdr3_nt: TGTGCCAGCTCACCTTACAGTCTGAGCTCCTATAATTCACCCCTCCACTTT; cdr3_aa: CASSPYSLSSYNSPLHF
clone_size: .; j_call: TRBJ2-7; d_call: .; v_call: TRBV6-2/TRBV6-3; cdr3_nt: TGTGCCAGCAGTTATCTGGGGCCCTACGAGCAGTACTTC; cdr3_aa: CASSYLGPYEQYF
clone_size: many; j_call: TRBJ1-6; d_call: .; v_call: TRBV6-1; cdr3_nt: TGTGCCAGCAGTGTCGCGAGACTACATAATTCACCCCTCCACTTT; cdr3_aa: CASSVARLHNSPLHF
clone_size: many; j_call: TRBJ1-1; d_call: .; v_call: TRBV20-1; cdr3_nt: TGCAGTGCTAGAGCAGATATGAACACTGAAGCTTTCTTT; cdr3_aa: CSARADMNTEAFF
clone_size: .; j_call: TRBJ2-1; d_call: .; v_call: TRBV25-1; cdr3_nt: TGTGCCAGCAGCCGGGGACGGGGGGCCGGCCATGAGCAGTTCTTC; cdr3_aa: CASSRGRGAGHEQFF
clone_size: .; j_call: TRBJ2-1; d_call: TRBD2; v_call: TRBV14; cdr3_nt: TGTGCCAGCAGCGCCCCCGGGACTAGCGGCGTCAGTGAGCAGTTCTTC; cdr3_aa: CASSAPGTSGVSEQFF
clone_size: few; j_call: TRBJ1-6; d_call: .; v_call: TRBV30; cdr3_nt: TGTGCCTGGAGCCCTACCAGGGATTCACCCCTCCACTTT; cdr3_aa: CAWSPTRDSPLHF
clone_size: many; j_call: TRBJ2-7; d_call: TRBD2; v_call: TRBV24-1; cdr3_nt: TGTGCCACCAGTGATTTAAAGTCTAGCGGGAGACACGAGCAGTACTTC; cdr3_aa: CATSDLKSSGRHEQYF